Listed below are T cell receptor beta chains from one sample, sequenced in a study of response to subunit inactivated influenza vaccine. TCRdb ran MiXCR on the RT-PCR reads and lists one entry per CDR3 protein. The sample consists of hundreds of thousands of distinct CDR3 sequences, around 15% of them appearing once. This material consisted of PBMCs from blood, taken approximately 15 days before vaccination. These receptors originate from a man aged 45 to 65 who received an inactivated influenza vaccine. Both conserved end residues are part of each CDR3. The D gene is left open where the match is weak. The size of a clone is reported for some rows only, either as once, few or many, or as a class for expanded clones.

>16|NA|NA|TRBV7-9|TRBJ2-3
TGTGCCAGCAGCTTAGCGGTCGGGTGGGACGTGAATACGCAGTATTTT
CASSLAVGWDVNTQYF
>14|NA|TRBD1|TRBV7-7|TRBJ2-7
TGTGCTAGCAGCCCTGATACAGGGGTAGGGGAGCAGTACTTC
CASSPDTGVGEQYF
>14|NA|NA|TRBV5-1|TRBJ2-1
TGCGCCAGCAGCTCCTTTACTCTGGGAAATGAGCAGTTCTTC
CASSSFTLGNEQFF
>15|NA|NA|TRBV29-1|TRBJ2-1
TGCAGCGTTGACGCGAGACCGGGCTCCTACAATGAGCAGTTCTTC
CSVDARPGSYNEQFF
>18|many|TRBD2|TRBV7-2|TRBJ2-3
TGTGCCAGCAGCTTATCGAGACTAGCGAGGTGGGGTTTAGATACGCAGTATTTT
CASSLSRLARWGLDTQYF
>15|NA|TRBD2|TRBV9|TRBJ2-5
TGTGCCAGCAGCATATCAGCGGGGCTCCAAGAGACCCAGTACTTC
CASSISAGLQETQYF
>14|NA|NA|TRBV9|TRBJ2-1
TGTGCCAGCAGCGTAGGGGACCAGCGCCCCTGGCAGTTCTTC
CASSVGDQRPWQFF
>14|NA|NA|TRBV14|TRBJ2-5
TGTGCCAGCAGCCAAGAGGGGGGCAGAAAGACCCAGTACTTC
CASSQEGGRKTQYF
>16|many|NA|TRBV6-2/TRBV6-3|TRBJ1-1
TGTGCCAGCAACAAAAGGCCAGAGGTGGTGAACACTGAAGCTTTCTTT
CASNKRPEVVNTEAFF
>12|few|NA|TRBV9|TRBJ1-2
TGTGCCAGCAGCGTTCAAAGTTATGGCTACACCTTC
CASSVQSYGYTF
>18|NA|NA|TRBV24-1|TRBJ2-6
TGTGCCACCAGTGATCCTACGCCTCCGGGGTCCGGGGCCAACGTCCTGACTTTC
CATSDPTPPGSGANVLTF
>13|few|NA|TRBV12-3/TRBV12-4|TRBJ2-1
TGTGCCAGCTCCCGGGACTCGAACAATGAGCAGTTCTTC
CASSRDSNNEQFF
>13|many|NA|TRBV12-3/TRBV12-4|TRBJ2-7
TGTGCCAGCAGTTTCCAGGGTACCTACGAGCAGTACTTC
CASSFQGTYEQYF
>11|many|NA|TRBV2|TRBJ2-7
TGTGCCAGCAGTTTCGGAACCGAGCAGTACTTC
CASSFGTEQYF
>13|few|NA|TRBV30|TRBJ1-1
TGTGCCTGGAGTGTGCGGGAAGGGGCTGAAGCTTTCTTT
CAWSVREGAEAFF
>15|NA|TRBD1|TRBV5-1|TRBJ1-1
TGCGCCAGCAGCTCGAAGACAGGGATGAACACTGAAGCTTTCTTT
CASSSKTGMNTEAFF
>17|NA|TRBD1|TRBV27|TRBJ2-7
TGTGCCAGCAGTTTGGGACAGGGGAATCAAAAATCCTACGAGCAGTACTTC
CASSLGQGNQKSYEQYF
>11|NA|NA|TRBV20-1|TRBJ2-1
TGCAGTGCTTACAGAAACAATGAGCAGTTCTTC
CSAYRNNEQFF
>14|NA|TRBD1|TRBV6-5|TRBJ1-3
TGTGCCAGCAGTTTCTCGGACAGGGAGTACACCATATATTTT
CASSFSDREYTIYF
>14|NA|TRBD2|TRBV29-1|TRBJ2-1
TGCAGCGTAGCCGGGGGGACCCCCTACAATGAGCAGTTCTTC
CSVAGGTPYNEQFF
>15|few|NA|TRBV6-2/TRBV6-3|TRBJ2-2
TGTGCCAGCAGTTACACTGGGGCCAACACCGGGGAGCTGTTTTTT
CASSYTGANTGELFF
>14|few|TRBD2|TRBV5-1|TRBJ2-3
TGCGCCAGCAGTGTTAGCGGGGTGGTAGATACGCAGTATTTT
CASSVSGVVDTQYF
>13|NA|NA|TRBV27|TRBJ2-3
TGTGCCAGCAACAGTAGACCCACAGATACGCAGTATTTT
CASNSRPTDTQYF
>18|NA|NA|TRBV5-1|TRBJ1-2
TGCGCCAGCAGCTTGTCCGCGGGTGGATTGACAGCTAACTATGGCTACACCTTC
CASSLSAGGLTANYGYTF
>16|NA|TRBD2|TRBV20-1|TRBJ2-6
TGCAGTGCTAGGGTAGCGGGAGCCTCTGGGGCCAACGTCCTGACTTTC
CSARVAGASGANVLTF
>13|many|TRBD2|TRBV20-1|TRBJ2-3
TGCAGTGGTCTAGCGGGGGGTCTGGGTACGCAGTATTTT
CSGLAGGLGTQYF